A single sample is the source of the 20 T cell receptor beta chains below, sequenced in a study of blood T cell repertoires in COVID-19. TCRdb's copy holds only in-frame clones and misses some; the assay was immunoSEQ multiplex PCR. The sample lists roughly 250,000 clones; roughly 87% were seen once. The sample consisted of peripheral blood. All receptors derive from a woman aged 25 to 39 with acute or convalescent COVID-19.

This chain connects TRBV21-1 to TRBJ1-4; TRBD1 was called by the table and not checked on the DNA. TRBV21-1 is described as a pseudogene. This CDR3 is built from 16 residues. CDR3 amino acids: CASLPRSGQRYEKLFF. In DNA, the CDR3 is TGTGCCAGCCTCCCTCGTTCGGGACAAAGATATGAAAAACTGTTTTTT.

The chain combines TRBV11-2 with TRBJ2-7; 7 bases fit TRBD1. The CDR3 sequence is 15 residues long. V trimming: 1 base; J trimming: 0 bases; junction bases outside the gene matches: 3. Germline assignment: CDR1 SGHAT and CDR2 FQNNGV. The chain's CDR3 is CASSLVGQHSYEQYF. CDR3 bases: TGTGCCAGCAGCTTAGTGGGACAGCACTCCTACGAGCAGTACTTC.

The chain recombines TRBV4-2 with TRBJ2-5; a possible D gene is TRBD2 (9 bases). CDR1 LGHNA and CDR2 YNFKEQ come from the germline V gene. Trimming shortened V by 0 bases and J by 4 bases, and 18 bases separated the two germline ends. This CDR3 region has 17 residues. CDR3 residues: CASSQDGQGAGGETQYF. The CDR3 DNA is TGTGCCAGCAGCCAAGATGGACAGGGAGCGGGAGGAGAGACCCAGTACTTC.

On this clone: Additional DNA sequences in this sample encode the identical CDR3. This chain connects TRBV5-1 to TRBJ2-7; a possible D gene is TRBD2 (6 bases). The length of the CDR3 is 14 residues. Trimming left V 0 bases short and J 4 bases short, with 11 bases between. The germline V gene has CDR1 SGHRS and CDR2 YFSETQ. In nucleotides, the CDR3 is TGCGCCAGCAGCTTGGCGGTCGGAGGGTACGAGCAGTACTTC. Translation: CASSLAVGGYEQYF.

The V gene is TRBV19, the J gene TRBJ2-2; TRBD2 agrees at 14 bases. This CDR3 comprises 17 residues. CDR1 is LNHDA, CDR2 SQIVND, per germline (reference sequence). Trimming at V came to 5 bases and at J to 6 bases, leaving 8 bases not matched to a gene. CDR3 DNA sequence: TGTGCCAGTAGTCCTTGGACTAGCGGGAGGTTGTCCGGGGAGCTGTTTTTT. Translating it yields CASSPWTSGRLSGELFF.

The CDR3 is CASSPRRHYEQYF. CDR3 nucleotide sequence: TGTGCCAGCAGCCCTCGGAGGCACTACGAGCAGTACTTC. The V and J genes are TRBV14 and TRBJ2-7; tentatively, D is TRBD2 (5 bases). The CDR3 extends over 13 amino acids. Looked up from germline, CDR1 is SGHDN and CDR2 is FVKESK. The V end lost 4 bases, the J end lost 3 bases, and 10 bases lay between the germline ends.

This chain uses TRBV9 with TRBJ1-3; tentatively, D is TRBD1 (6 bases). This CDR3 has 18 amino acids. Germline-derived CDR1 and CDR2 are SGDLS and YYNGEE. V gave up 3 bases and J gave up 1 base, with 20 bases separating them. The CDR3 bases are TGTGCCAGCAGCGAAGATCCTGACAGGTCGTGGTCTGGAAACACCATATATTTT. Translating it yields CASSEDPDRSWSGNTIYF.

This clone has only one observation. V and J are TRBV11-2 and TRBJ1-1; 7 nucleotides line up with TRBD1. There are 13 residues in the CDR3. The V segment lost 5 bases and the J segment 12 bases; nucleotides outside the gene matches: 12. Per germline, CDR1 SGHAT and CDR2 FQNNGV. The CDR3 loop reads CASSPQGVGKTFF. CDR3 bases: TGTGCCAGCAGCCCCCAGGGGGTGGGTAAAACTTTCTTT.

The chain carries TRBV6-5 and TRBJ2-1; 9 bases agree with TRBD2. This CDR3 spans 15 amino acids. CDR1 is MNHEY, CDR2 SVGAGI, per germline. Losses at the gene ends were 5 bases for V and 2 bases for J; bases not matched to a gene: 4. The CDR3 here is CASSRSGRTYNEQFF. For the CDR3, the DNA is TGTGCCAGCAGTCGGAGCGGGAGGACCTACAATGAGCAGTTCTTC.

The CDR3 region is CASSLGAGGQDTQYF. In DNA, the CDR3 is TGCGCCAGCAGCCTAGGGGCGGGAGGGCAGGATACGCAGTATTTT. The gene calls are TRBV5-1 and TRBJ2-3; TRBD2 agrees at 9 bases. The CDR3 is 15 amino acids. CDR1 SGHRS and CDR2 YFSETQ come from the germline V gene. Trimming cost V 4 bases and J 6 bases; bases outside gene matches: 9.

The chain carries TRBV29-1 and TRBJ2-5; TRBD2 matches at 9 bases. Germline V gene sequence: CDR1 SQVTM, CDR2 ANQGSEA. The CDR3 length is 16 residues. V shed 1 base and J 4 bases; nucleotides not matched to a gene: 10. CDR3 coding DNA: TGCAGCGTTGAAGGAGAATTAGCGGGAGTGCGAGAGACCCAGTACTTC. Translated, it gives CSVEGELAGVRETQYF.

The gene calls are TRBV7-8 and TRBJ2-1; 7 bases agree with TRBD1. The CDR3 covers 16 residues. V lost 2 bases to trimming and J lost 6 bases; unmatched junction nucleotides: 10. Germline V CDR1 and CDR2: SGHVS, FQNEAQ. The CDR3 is CASSLYRGSSGNEQFF. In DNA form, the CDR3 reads TGTGCCAGCAGCTTATACAGGGGTTCCTCCGGCAATGAGCAGTTCTTC.

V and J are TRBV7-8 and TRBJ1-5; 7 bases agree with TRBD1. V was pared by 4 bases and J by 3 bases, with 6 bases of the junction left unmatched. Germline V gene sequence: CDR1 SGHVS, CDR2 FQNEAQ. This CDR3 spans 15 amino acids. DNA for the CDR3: TGTGCCAGCAGCTCCGTGACAGGGTACAATCAGCCCCAGCATTTT. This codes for CASSSVTGYNQPQHF.

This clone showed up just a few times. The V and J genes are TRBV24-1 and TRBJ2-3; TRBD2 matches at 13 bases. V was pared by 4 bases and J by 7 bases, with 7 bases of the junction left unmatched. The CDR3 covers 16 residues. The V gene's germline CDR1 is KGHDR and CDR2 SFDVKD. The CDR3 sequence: CATSDSGLAGLYTQYF. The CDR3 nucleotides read TGTGCCACCAGTGACTCGGGACTAGCGGGACTGTATACGCAGTATTTT.

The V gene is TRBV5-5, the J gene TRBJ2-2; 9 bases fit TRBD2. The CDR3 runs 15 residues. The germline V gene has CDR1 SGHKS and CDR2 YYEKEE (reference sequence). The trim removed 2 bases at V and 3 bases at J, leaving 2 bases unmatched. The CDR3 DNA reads TGTGCCAGCAGCTTCATAGCGGGAGACACCGGGGAGCTGTTTTTT. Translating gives CASSFIAGDTGELFF.

The CDR3 reads CASSERRGLGTGELFF. CDR3 coding DNA: TGTGCCAGCAGTGAAAGGAGGGGGCTAGGGACCGGGGAGCTGTTTTTT. The chain carries TRBV2 and TRBJ2-2; tentative D call: TRBD1 (7 bases). Deletions cut 2 bases from V and 5 bases from J, with 15 bases between. CDR1 SNHLY and CDR2 FYNNEI come from the germline V gene. This CDR3 has 16 amino acids.

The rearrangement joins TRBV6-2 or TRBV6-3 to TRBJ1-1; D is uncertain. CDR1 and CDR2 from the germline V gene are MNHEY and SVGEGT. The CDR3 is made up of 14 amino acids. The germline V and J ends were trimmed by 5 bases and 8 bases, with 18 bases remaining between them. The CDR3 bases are TGTGCCAGCAGTAACGCTGGGGAGGGTACGGAAGCTTTCTTT. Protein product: CASSNAGEGTEAFF.

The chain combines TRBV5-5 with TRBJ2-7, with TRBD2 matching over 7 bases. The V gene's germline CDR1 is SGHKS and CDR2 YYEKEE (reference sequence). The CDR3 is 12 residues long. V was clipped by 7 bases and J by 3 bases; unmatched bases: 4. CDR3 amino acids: CASGRGVYEQYF. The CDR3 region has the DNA TGTGCCAGCGGTCGGGGGGTCTACGAGCAGTACTTC.

This CDR3 reads CASSQGLPRRGTEAFF. CDR3 DNA: TGTGCCAGCAGCCAAGGCCTTCCCAGGAGGGGCACTGAAGCTTTCTTT. The chain employs TRBV4-2 and TRBJ1-1; TRBD1 might be the D (5 bases). From germline, CDR1 is LGHNA and CDR2 YNFKEQ. Trimming cost V 1 base and J 4 bases, with 16 bases left between them. The CDR3 has 16 amino acids.

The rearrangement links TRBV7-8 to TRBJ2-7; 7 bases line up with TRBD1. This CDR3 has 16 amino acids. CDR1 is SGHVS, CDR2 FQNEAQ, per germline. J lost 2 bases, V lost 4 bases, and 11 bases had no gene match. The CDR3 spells CASSSPQGTETYEQYF. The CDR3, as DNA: TGTGCCAGCAGCTCGCCCCAGGGGACAGAAACCTACGAGCAGTACTTC. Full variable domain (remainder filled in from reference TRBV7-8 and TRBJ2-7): GAGVSQSPRYKVAKRGQDVALRCDPISGHVSLFWYQQALGQGPEFLTYFQNEAQLDKSGLPSDRFFAERPEGSVSTLKIQRTQQEDSAVYLCASSSPQGTETYEQYFGPGTRLTVT.